The 19 T cell receptor beta chains presented below share a single source sample, sequenced in a study of glioma-infiltrating T cells. Amplification of TCR alpha and beta CDR3 regions from RNA used iRepertoire nested multiplex PCR. TCRdb re-derived calls from the multiplex PCR reads in MiXCR, one entry per CDR3 protein. The sample yields roughly 100,000 distinct CDR3 sequences, around 28% seen once. Sequenced material: glioma tissue, nonneoplastic brain tissue, or PBMCs (not recorded which). The source of these receptors is a human donor with low-grade glioma or glioblastoma, undergoing nonglioma brain surgery, or in good health (not recorded which).

This clonotype showed up many times. J is TRBJ2-3 and V is TRBV7-3, with D perhaps matching TRBD1 or TRBD2 (5 bases each). From germline, CDR1 is SGHTA and CDR2 FQGTGA. The CDR3 runs 14 residues. Trimming took 2 bases from V and 0 from J, leaving 6 bases between them. The CDR3 DNA is TGTGCCAGCAGCTTAGAGGGGAGCACAGATACGCAGTATTTT. Amino acid sequence: CASSLEGSTDTQYF. Drawing the rest from reference TRBV7-3 and TRBJ2-3, the complete variable domain is GAGVSQTPSNKVTEKGKYVELRCDPISGHTALYWYRQSLGQGPEFLIYFQGTGAADDSGLPNDRFFAVRPEGSVSTLKIQRTERGDSAVYLCASSLEGSTDTQYFGPGTRLTVL.

This chain uses TRBV5-4 with TRBJ2-5; D unresolved. The CDR3 spans 14 residues. V gave up 2 bases and J gave up 4 bases, with 12 bases separating them. Germline V gives CDR1 SGHNT, CDR2 YYREEE (reference sequence). The CDR3 loop is CASSLGLEPETQYF. The CDR3 DNA follows: TGTGCCAGCAGCTTAGGTCTGGAGCCAGAGACCCAGTACTTC.

This clonotype was counted at least ten times. This sequence joins TRBV28 and TRBJ2-3; D remains ambiguous. CDR1 and CDR2 from the germline V gene are MDHEN and SYDVKM. The CDR3 has 12 amino acids. Deletions cut 9 bases from V and 2 bases from J, with 9 bases between. This chain's CDR3 is CASGVITDTQYF. The CDR3 DNA sequence: TGTGCCAGTGGAGTAATCACAGATACGCAGTATTTT.

Here the CDR3 DNA reads TGTGCCAGCAGCAACACAGGCTCGGAGACCCAGTACTTC. It specifies CASSNTGSETQYF. The chain couples TRBV7-2 to TRBJ2-5; a weak D match, TRBD1 (5 bases). This CDR3 comprises 13 residues. In germline, CDR1 is SGHTA, CDR2 FQGNSA. With 5 bases removed from V and 5 bases from J, the gap between germline ends came to 12 bases.

Many counts were recorded for this clonotype. V and J are TRBV6-6 and TRBJ2-5; 9 bases map to TRBD2. CDR3 length: 17 amino acids. The V and J ends lost 0 bases and 5 bases, in that order; junction bases with no gene match: 10. Germline CDR1 and CDR2: MNHNY and SVGAGI (reference sequence). DNA of the CDR3: TGTGCCAGCAGTTACTCGATTCCGCGGGGGGGGGGTGAGACCCAGTACTTC. Its translation: CASSYSIPRGGGETQYF.

Details on this clonotype: This may stem from a read error, because a much larger clone lies one nucleotide away. This sequence joins TRBV6-1 and TRBJ1-1, with D perhaps matching TRBD1 (6 bases). There are 13 residues in the CDR3. Germline values: CDR1 MNHNS, CDR2 SASEGT. Written as DNA, the CDR3 is TGTGCCAGCAGGACACAGGGCAACACTGAAGCTATCTTT. It codes for CASRTQGNTEAIF.

As regards this clonotype: This may arise from a read error, as a much more abundant clone is one base away. The chain carries TRBV15 and TRBJ1-6; tentatively, D is TRBD1 (5 bases). The germline CDR1 and CDR2 sequences are LNHNV and YYDKDF (reference sequence). This CDR3 has 15 amino acids. V lost 4 bases, J lost 9 bases, and 16 bases lay in between. The CDR3 loop is CATSKDPQGASPLHF. The CDR3 DNA is TGTGCCACCAGCAAAGATCCCCAGGGAGCTTCACCCCTCCACTTT.

A word on this clonotype: This could be a read error, since a much larger clone is one nucleotide away. V and J are TRBV18 and TRBJ1-1; D unresolved. The CDR3 has 14 amino acids. The ends were cut back, 8 bases at V and 3 bases at J, with 16 bases in the middle. Germline values: CDR1 KGHSH, CDR2 LQKENI. The CDR3 DNA is TGTGCCAGCGAAGCGCGGTCGAAGGACACTGAAGCTTTCTTT. Translation gives CASEARSKDTEAFF.

This chain connects TRBV19 to TRBJ2-3; 8 positions agree with TRBD1. This CDR3 comprises 14 residues. The germline CDR1 and CDR2 sequences are LNHDA and SQIVND (reference sequence). Trimming cost V 11 bases and J 2 bases; bases outside gene matches: 9. The CDR3 coding sequence is TGTGCCTCCAACCGGGACAGGTACACAGATACGCAGTATTTT. This translates into CASNRDRYTDTQYF.

In this sample, this clonotype turned up a few times. The chain recombines TRBV7-9 with TRBJ1-2, with D possibly being TRBD1 (6 bases). CDR1 and CDR2 (germline): SEHNR, FQNEAQ (reference sequence). This CDR3 contains 12 residues. The germline V and J ends were trimmed by 5 bases and 6 bases, with 10 bases remaining between them. The CDR3 protein is CASSTNRDGYTF. The CDR3 DNA reads as TGTGCCAGCAGCACAAACAGGGATGGCTACACCTTC.

Many counts were recorded for this clonotype. The chain combines TRBV20-1 with TRBJ2-1, with TRBD2 matching 8 bases. V dropped 0 bases and J dropped 3; count of bases not matched to a gene: 7. The germline CDR1 and CDR2 sequences are DFQATT and SNEGSKA (reference sequence). The length of the CDR3 is 16 residues. CDR3 sequence (DNA): TGCAGTGCTAGAGACCCTCGGGGGGGAGACTACAATGAGCAGTTCTTC. It yields the protein CSARDPRGGDYNEQFF.

This clonotype appeared many times. The chain's CDR3 is CSASFSGIYGNTIYF. The DNA of the CDR3 is TGCAGTGCTAGTTTCTCGGGAATATATGGAAACACCATATATTTT. The V call is TRBV20-1, the J call TRBJ1-3; D gene ambiguous. This CDR3 comprises 15 residues. V was trimmed by 3 bases and J by 3 bases, leaving 15 bases between them. From germline, CDR1 is DFQATT and CDR2 SNEGSKA (reference sequence).

This clonotype was seen repeatedly, ten times or more. The rearrangement joins TRBV25-1 to TRBJ1-4; 7 positions agree with TRBD1. This CDR3 contains 15 residues. The V gene's germline CDR1 is MGHDK and CDR2 SYGVNS. V shed 3 bases, J shed 4 bases, and the junction held 5 bases outside the gene matches. The CDR3 nucleotides are TGTGCCAGCAGTGATCCCGGGACAGTTAATGAAAAACTGTTTTTT. Translated, it gives CASSDPGTVNEKLFF.

V usage is TRBV29-1 and J usage is TRBJ2-2, with a tentative D call TRBD2 (6 bases). Trimming removed 4 bases at V and 1 base at J, with 7 bases between. This CDR3 spans 13 amino acids. Germline CDR1 reads SQVTM; CDR2 reads ANQGSEA. CDR3 amino acids: CSVARGNTGELFF. In DNA, the CDR3 is TGCAGCGTTGCGCGGGGGAACACCGGGGAGCTGTTTTTT.

The chain joins TRBV18 to TRBJ1-1, with no clear D. The germline CDR1 and CDR2 sequences are KGHSH and LQKENI. The V end lost 1 base, the J end lost 7 bases, and 7 bases lay between the germline ends. CDR3 length: 12 amino acids. CDR3 nucleotide sequence: TGTGCCAGCTCACCACAGGGAGGTGAAGCTTTCTTT. It specifies CASSPQGGEAFF.

The chain links TRBV28 to TRBJ1-1, with 10 bases identical to TRBD1. Trimming took 6 bases from V and 12 from J; bases not matched to a gene: 16. The CDR3 has 15 residues. Germline assignment: CDR1 MDHEN and CDR2 SYDVKM. Written as DNA, the CDR3 is TGTGCCAGCAGGGATAAGACAGGGGGCAACACTGGACCTTTCTTT. Its protein product is CASRDKTGGNTGPFF.

This clonotype was seen at least ten times. J is TRBJ1-3 and V is TRBV4-1; D gene unclear. V lost 1 base to trimming and J lost 3 bases, with 10 bases between them. The germline V gene has CDR1 MGHRA and CDR2 YSYEKL. This CDR3 is 15 amino acids long. Here the CDR3 DNA reads TGCGCCAGCAGCCAAGTAGGAACACTTGGAAACACCATATATTTT. Translation gives CASSQVGTLGNTIYF.

This clonotype has more than one count but fewer than ten. V and J are TRBV29-1 and TRBJ2-5; tentatively, D is TRBD2 (5 bases). Germline CDR1 and CDR2: SQVTM and ANQGSEA. V gave up 3 bases and J gave up 2 bases, with 13 bases separating them. CDR3 length equals 14 residues. The CDR3 DNA reads as TGCAGCGTTGACGGACTGAGACCTCAAGAGACCCAGTACTTC. Translating it yields CSVDGLRPQETQYF. Supplemented by reference TRBV29-1 and TRBJ2-5, the full variable domain reads SAVISQKPSRDICQRGTSLTIQCQVDSQVTMMFWYRQQPGQSLTLIATANQGSEATYESGFVIDKFPISRPNLTFSTLTVSNMSPEDSSIYLCSVDGLRPQETQYFGPGTRLLVL.

The CDR3 DNA reads as TGTGCCAGCAGTCGACAGACTCTGATATATAGCCAAGAGACCCAGTACTTC. It codes for CASSRQTLIYSQETQYF. This chain uses TRBV12-3 or TRBV12-4 with TRBJ2-5; a weak D match, TRBD1 (5 bases). CDR3 length: 17 residues. The ends were cut back, 5 bases at V and 1 base at J, with 20 bases in the middle.